This TCR beta chain was sequenced in a study of blood T cell repertoires in COVID-19 (dated by TCRdb to 2019 to 2021). Background on the whole study: Collaborator samples came from the United States, Italy and Spain and covered acute and convalescent phases of COVID-19. The prospective study material was composed of cDNA or gDNA derived from T cells, B-cell-depleted T cells, or PBMCs. The repertoires were released in a freely available public database intended as a resource for research on the immune response to SARS-CoV-2. Where available, HLA class I and class II types were taken from metadata supplied by the sample provider and were not determined by assay-based typing. Samples were obtained from the ongoing ImmuneRACE study (first 160 participants) and from approximately 1,200 subjects provided by 6 global collaborators. Deeply sampled blood TCRbeta repertoires from subjects exposed to, actively infected with, or recovered from COVID-19 were included in the dataset. Sample metadata almost always included a de-identified subject ID, COVID-19 status, age in years and sex. General findings and caveats noted by the study authors: How much clinical and demographic metadata was included differed by source and by participant, and the metadata was provided uncurated.

The immunoSEQ Assay, a bias-controlled multiplex PCR, was used to amplify TCRbeta CDR3 regions from genomic DNA. Turning to the authors' computational methods: Within the assay, amplification of reference gene primers was used to estimate how many nucleated cells each sample contained. Sequence reads were collapsed and filtered to measure the absolute abundance of every unique TCRbeta CDR3 rearrangement. Productive Simpson clonality was computed per sample as the square root of Simpson's diversity index over productive rearrangements. TCRdb took this table from immuneACCESS and kept in-frame rearrangements with V and J called. Such tables lack part of the clones; where checked against another copy, unresolved V genes explain under half of the gap, and the rest is unexplained. V, J and clone size were drawn from that table, and D and trimming were deduced from the DNA. For this sample there are roughly 100,000 clones; 84% appear just once. Clones ranked in the top ten supply 4% to 5.5% of the sample.

About this clone itself: Its antigen specificity is not known. No base qualities exist here, and no much larger clone lies one base off it.

CDR3 length: 15 amino acids, cysteine to phenylalanine. The DNA shown is the 45-base CDR3, in frame from base 1. Unmatched junction bases come to 2, with V trimmed by 0 bases and J by 4 bases. In the germline V gene, CDR1 corresponds to SGDLS and CDR2 to YYNGEE. Collaborating institutions collected whole blood in K2EDTA tubes following their own protocols. Collaborator samples were shipped for TCRbeta analysis as frozen whole blood, isolated PBMCs, or DNA extracted from either sample type. Sequencing was performed on peripheral blood. Rearrangement joined TRBV9 to TRBJ2-1; 9 of the junction bases match TRBD2. The TCR comes from a human donor in a cohort sampled during active COVID-19. The CDR3 here reads CASSVGAGGYNEQFF. The sequenced DNA: TGTGCCAGCAGCGTAGGAGCGGGGGGATACAATGAGCAGTTCTTC.